This T cell receptor beta chain was recovered during a study of Ad26.COV2.S vaccination and SARS-CoV-2 variants. Study background: Participant was drawn from the COV1001 Ad26.COV2.S trial arm.

Repertoires were generated with immunoSEQ multiplex PCR, while TCRdb's copy carries only in-frame clones and drops some. The data show about 440,000 clones, about 92% seen once. CDR1 and CDR2 (germline): LGHNA, YNFKEQ. The CDR3 totals 15 residues. Trimming stripped 0 bases from V and 1 base from J, with 8 bases between. The sample's treatment: some 20 received Ad26.COV2.S at low or high dose, single or two shots; about 5 received placebo; per-sample allocation not given. It was on day 63 after the first vaccine or placebo injection that samples were taken. The source is a person between 18 and 65 years old who received the Ad26.COV2.S COVID-19 vaccine or a placebo. The V call is TRBV4-2, the J call TRBJ2-3, with D possibly TRBD2 on 6 matching bases. Sequencing used peripheral blood, obtained in a trial of Ad26.COV2.S vaccine versus placebo. As DNA, the CDR3 is TGTGCCAGCAGCCAAGAGGGCGGGGGCACAGATACGCAGTATTTT. Translating gives CASSQEGGGTDTQYF.